A single sample is the source of the 27 T cell receptor beta chains below, sequenced in a study of blood T cell repertoires in COVID-19. TCRdb's table, derived via immunoSEQ multiplex PCR, lists solely in-frame clones and lacks some. This sample yields 300,000 or so clones, of which approximately 90% are seen a single time; roughly 1.1% belongs to the top ten. The source material was PBMCs or T cells enriched from blood (not recorded which). The receptors stem from a woman younger than 45 who had recovered from COVID-19.

J is TRBJ2-2 and V is TRBV5-4; 10 bases are a match to TRBD1. Germline V lookup: CDR1 SGHNT, CDR2 YYREEE (reference sequence). Trimming cost V 5 bases and J 6 bases; bases outside gene matches: 4. This CDR3 comprises 14 residues. CDR3 sequence (DNA): TGTGCCAGCAGTCCGACAGGGGGCTCCGGGGAGCTGTTTTTT. Protein: CASSPTGGSGELFF.

This clone was seen a handful of times. The rearrangement joins TRBV10-1 to TRBJ2-1; maybe TRBD1 (7 bases). The CDR3 consists of 13 residues. Per germline, CDR1 WNHNN and CDR2 SYGVQD (reference sequence). The V end lost 10 bases, the J end lost 4 bases, and 14 bases lay between the germline ends. Here the CDR3 reads CAKGGTEYNEQFF. CDR3 DNA: TGCGCCAAAGGCGGGACAGAGTACAATGAGCAGTTCTTC.

The rearrangement uses TRBV6-2 or TRBV6-3 and TRBJ2-2; 8 positions agree with TRBD1. This CDR3 region has 15 residues. CDR1 and CDR2 (germline): MNHEY, SVGEGT. The V segment lost 4 bases and the J segment 4 bases; nucleotides outside the gene matches: 5. CDR3 DNA sequence: TGTGCCAGCAGTTCCGGACAGGGCGGCACCGGGGAGCTGTTTTTT. This sequence encodes CASSSGQGGTGELFF.

The genes are TRBV30 and TRBJ1-1; 7 bases align to TRBD1. V shed 4 bases, J shed 1 base, and the junction held 3 bases outside the gene matches. CDR1 GTSNPN and CDR2 SVGIG come from the germline V gene (reference sequence). CDR3 length: 13 residues. CDR3 amino acids: CAWMDRWNTEAFF. Here the CDR3 DNA reads TGTGCCTGGATGGACAGGTGGAACACTGAAGCTTTCTTT.

The chain couples TRBV9 to TRBJ1-1; D remains unclear. The CDR3 runs 13 residues. The germline V gene has CDR1 SGDLS and CDR2 YYNGEE. The ends were cut back, 3 bases at V and 3 bases at J, with 9 bases in the middle. CDR3: CASSEYEDTEAFF. CDR3 coding DNA: TGTGCCAGCAGCGAGTACGAGGACACTGAAGCTTTCTTT.

The chain couples TRBV25-1 to TRBJ1-2; tentative D call: TRBD1 (5 bases). Trimming cost V 9 bases and J 10 bases, with 21 bases left between them. Germline V gives CDR1 MGHDK, CDR2 SYGVNS. The CDR3 loop spans 13 amino acids. CDR3 residues: CASQVGGTMDYTF. The CDR3 bases are TGTGCCAGTCAGGTAGGAGGGACTATGGACTACACCTTC.

The CDR3 nucleotides read TGTGCCAGCAGTCTCACAGGGAGCACTGAAGCTTTCTTT. Translated: CASSLTGSTEAFF. V is TRBV27 and J is TRBJ1-1; a weak D match, TRBD1 (6 bases). This CDR3 is built from 13 residues. V was cut by 5 bases and J by 4 bases, with 11 bases left in between. The germline CDR1 and CDR2 sequences are MNHEY and SMNVEV (reference sequence).

This sequence joins TRBV7-2 and TRBJ1-5; D might be TRBD1 (5 bases). Trimming pared 2 bases from V and 0 bases from J, leaving 14 bases between. This CDR3 has 17 residues. Per germline, CDR1 SGHTA and CDR2 FQGNSA. CDR3 residues: CASSLSTWGDSNQPQHF. The CDR3 coding sequence is TGTGCCAGCAGCTTATCAACGTGGGGGGATAGCAATCAGCCCCAGCATTTT.

The chain employs TRBV28 and TRBJ1-2, with 10 bases fitting TRBD1. The germline V gene has CDR1 MDHEN and CDR2 SYDVKM. V lost 6 bases to trimming and J lost 7 bases; unmatched junction nucleotides: 17. The CDR3 spans 17 residues. The CDR3 coding sequence is TGTGCCAGCAGACCGGATCGATCGGGACAGGGGCGGGGTGGCTACACCTTC. This sequence encodes CASRPDRSGQGRGGYTF.

The chain joins TRBV7-9 to TRBJ2-5; TRBD2 aligns across 9 bases. V was pared by 5 bases and J by 4 bases, with 8 bases of the junction left unmatched. The CDR3 totals 15 residues. Germline V gene data show CDR1 as SEHNR and CDR2 as FQNEAQ (reference sequence). The CDR3 DNA sequence: TGTGCCAGCAGCCCCCCAGGTAGCGGGAGAGAGACCCAGTACTTC. Encoded protein: CASSPPGSGRETQYF.

V usage is TRBV5-5 and J usage is TRBJ2-6, with D perhaps TRBD2 (5 bases). Germline CDR1 SGHKS, CDR2 YYEKEE (reference sequence). Trimming stripped 0 bases from V and 0 bases from J, with 16 bases between. This CDR3 has 19 residues. In DNA, the CDR3 is TGTGCCAGCAGCTTGGAGTTTACAGTCGGGATCTCTGGGGCCAACGTCCTGACTTTC. It encodes CASSLEFTVGISGANVLTF.

V gene TRBV18 combines with J gene TRBJ2-2, with 7 positions matching TRBD2. V shed 6 bases, J shed 5 bases, and the junction held 6 bases outside the gene matches. The CDR3 consists of 14 residues. Germline V gene data show CDR1 as KGHSH and CDR2 as LQKENI. The chain's CDR3 is CASSGGSRTGELFF. CDR3 in DNA: TGTGCCAGCTCGGGCGGGAGCCGGACCGGGGAGCTGTTTTTT.

This chain uses TRBV5-1 with TRBJ2-7, with TRBD2 matching over 10 bases. CDR1 and CDR2 from the germline V gene are SGHRS and YFSETQ. V was clipped by 4 bases and J by 3 bases; unmatched bases: 7. The CDR3 totals 15 residues. The CDR3 here is CASSQTSGKFYEQYF. The CDR3 nucleotides are TGCGCCAGCAGCCAAACTAGCGGGAAGTTCTACGAGCAGTACTTC.

The rearrangement links TRBV3-1 (or the pseudogene TRBV3-2) to TRBJ2-1, with 7 nucleotides matching TRBD2. V lost 2 bases and J lost 5; bases outside the gene matches: 3. This CDR3 is 14 amino acids long. Per the germline V gene, CDR1 is LGHDT and CDR2 is YNNKEL (reference sequence). The CDR3 sequence: CASSQIGRDNEQFF. The CDR3 DNA follows: TGTGCCAGCAGCCAAATTGGGAGGGACAATGAGCAGTTCTTC.

The chain is built from TRBV2 and TRBJ2-5, with a tentative D call TRBD1 (5 bases). The CDR3 totals 14 residues. The V and J ends lost 1 base and 2 bases respectively, with 8 bases between them. Germline V gene data show CDR1 as SNHLY and CDR2 as FYNNEI. DNA for the CDR3: TGTGCCAGCAGTGAAGATACAGGTCAAGAGACCCAGTACTTC. Residues: CASSEDTGQETQYF.

The V and J genes are TRBV4-2 and TRBJ1-6, with 9 bases that match TRBD1. J was trimmed by 4 bases and V by 0 bases; bases with no gene match: 13. The CDR3 contains 20 residues. Germline V gene sequence: CDR1 LGHNA, CDR2 YNFKEQ. CDR3 bases: TGTGCCAGCAGCCAAGATAGACCCGGGACAGGGTCCCTATATAATTCACCCCTCCACTTT. This gives the protein CASSQDRPGTGSLYNSPLHF.

The chain carries TRBV7-2 and TRBJ2-1; possible D gene TRBD2, 6 bases. Trimming pared 5 bases from V and 6 bases from J, leaving 17 bases between. Germline V gives CDR1 SGHTA, CDR2 FQGNSA. This CDR3 contains 15 residues. CDR3 in DNA: TGTGCCAGCAGCGTCACTAGCCAGATACTCAATGAGCAGTTCTTC. This sequence encodes CASSVTSQILNEQFF.

The chain joins TRBV19 to TRBJ2-1; TRBD2 agrees at 12 bases. There are 19 residues in the CDR3. CDR1 and CDR2 from the germline V gene are LNHDA and SQIVND (reference sequence). The ends lost 3 bases at V and 0 bases at J; junction bases unmatched: 9. The DNA of the CDR3 is TGTGCCAGTAGTATGGAAGGGACTAGCGGGTGGCGCTCCTACAATGAGCAGTTCTTC. It translates to CASSMEGTSGWRSYNEQFF.

There are a few counts of this clone. V is TRBV6-1 and J is TRBJ1-5; D ambiguous. Germline CDR1 and CDR2: MNHNS and SASEGT. Trimming stripped 3 bases from V and 3 bases from J, with 6 bases between. There are 13 residues in the CDR3. This CDR3 is CASSDQDNQPQHF. The CDR3, as DNA: TGTGCCAGCAGTGATCAGGACAATCAGCCCCAGCATTTT.

The V and J genes are TRBV7-8 and TRBJ2-7, with a weak D call TRBD2 (5 bases). Germline CDR1 is SGHVS and CDR2 is FQNEAQ. With 0 bases removed from V and 7 bases from J, the gap between germline ends came to 7 bases. The CDR3 is made up of 12 amino acids. The CDR3 loop reads CASSLAGGEQYF. As DNA, the CDR3 is TGTGCCAGCAGCTTAGCGGGCGGGGAGCAGTACTTC.

This clone was observed a single time. The genes are TRBV9 and TRBJ2-3, with 8 bases lining up with TRBD1. Germline V CDR1 and CDR2: SGDLS, YYNGEE. The CDR3 loop spans 14 amino acids. J lost 1 base, V lost 3 bases, and 1 base had no gene match. DNA for the CDR3: TGTGCCAGCAGCGGGACAGGGCGCACAGATACGCAGTATTTT. Translated: CASSGTGRTDTQYF.

This rearrangement joins TRBV28 to TRBJ2-7; 8 bases agree with TRBD1. The CDR3 length is 16 residues. The germline CDR1 and CDR2 sequences are MDHEN and SYDVKM. V was pared by 6 bases and J by 3 bases, with 13 bases of the junction left unmatched. As DNA, the CDR3 is TGTGCCAGCAGGGTCGTAGTTACAGGGGGTTTCTACGAGCAGTACTTC. Amino acid sequence: CASRVVVTGGFYEQYF.

This chain connects TRBV12-3 or TRBV12-4 to TRBJ2-3; D is unresolved. The CDR3 is 13 amino acids. Trimming shortened V by 3 bases and J by 2 bases, and 6 bases separated the two germline ends. The DNA of the CDR3 is TGTGCCAGCAGTTTTAAGCCCACAGATACGCAGTATTTT. Its protein is CASSFKPTDTQYF.

This clone was seen more than once but under ten times. This rearrangement joins TRBV11-2 to TRBJ2-3, with D possibly being TRBD2 (7 bases). The CDR3 is made up of 16 amino acids. V lost 1 base and J lost 0, with 11 bases in between. Germline CDR1 is SGHAT and CDR2 is FQNNGV. The CDR3 DNA is TGTGCCAGCAGCTTAGTAGGGGGAGGGAGCACAGATACGCAGTATTTT. This translates into CASSLVGGGSTDTQYF. The full variable domain, its missing parts supplied by reference TRBV11-2 and TRBJ2-3, is EAGVAQSPRYKIIEKRQSVAFWCNPISGHATLYWYQQILGQGPKLLIQFQNNGVVDDSQLPKDRFSAERLKGVDSTLKIQPAKLEDSAVYLCASSLVGGGSTDTQYFGPGTRLTVL.

Note on this clone: The same CDR3 is also encoded by other DNA sequences in this sample. The chain has TRBV23-1 and TRBJ2-7, with 8 bases fitting TRBD1. TRBV23-1 belongs to the ORF category, with a function that is uncertain. Trimming at V came to 8 bases and at J to 3 bases, leaving 9 bases not matched to a gene. This CDR3 comprises 14 residues. This chain's CDR3 is CASPERTGSYEQYF. The CDR3 DNA reads as TGCGCCAGCCCCGAACGGACAGGGAGCTACGAGCAGTACTTC.

The chain is built from TRBV7-2 and TRBJ2-3, with 12 nucleotides matching TRBD2. Germline V gene data show CDR1 as SGHTA and CDR2 as FQGNSA. The ends lost 2 bases at V and 0 bases at J; junction bases unmatched: 3. The CDR3 length is 17 residues. The CDR3 here is CASSLSSGRGSTDTQYF. In DNA form, the CDR3 reads TGTGCCAGCAGCTTATCTAGCGGGAGGGGGAGCACAGATACGCAGTATTTT.

The chain joins TRBV29-1 to TRBJ2-1; TRBD2 matches 10 bases. This CDR3 region has 14 residues. Trimming at V came to 1 base and at J to 9 bases, leaving 6 bases not matched to a gene. Germline V gene lookup returns CDR1 SQVTM and CDR2 ANQGSEA. CDR3: CSVEVLAGVSEQFF. The CDR3 coding sequence is TGCAGCGTTGAAGTCCTAGCGGGAGTCTCTGAGCAGTTCTTC.